The rows below give T cell receptor beta chains drawn from one sample of a study of regulatory T cells in long-lasting Graves disease. TCRdb fed the multiplex PCR reads into MiXCR, producing one record per CDR3 protein. This table holds under 500,000 distinct CDR3 sequences, about 16% found once. This sample also appeared in a second study, on T cells in Graves' hyperthyroidism and ophthalmopathy.

The sequences come from peripheral blood mononuclear cells (PBMCs), collected at new diagnosis, from a patient treated with antithyroid drugs. The source of these receptors is a woman in her 30s with Graves disease. CDR3s include the opening cysteine and the closing phenylalanine or tryptophan. A D gene is named only where the DNA matches it firmly. Expanded clones are given a class, and other clones once, few, many or no size at all.

j_call clone_size v_call d_call cdr3_aa cdr3_nt
TRBJ2-1 many TRBV7-2 TRBD2 CASSQGLAGVVFF TGTGCCAGCAGCCAGGGACTAGCGGGAGTCGTATTCTTC
TRBJ2-1 NA TRBV6-2/TRBV6-3 TRBD1 CAGSYGQDQQFF TGTGCCGGCAGTTACGGACAGGACCAGCAGTTCTTC
TRBJ2-7 many TRBV20-1 TRBD2 CSAPAVLAGGLGGEQYF TGCAGTGCTCCTGCGGTACTAGCGGGAGGTCTCGGAGGCGAGCAGTACTTC
TRBJ2-3 NA TRBV19 TRBD2 CASIWTSGTDTQYF TGTGCCAGTATCTGGACTAGCGGGACAGATACGCAGTATTTT
TRBJ2-2 few TRBV28 TRBD1 CASKGQVEVGELFF TGTGCCAGCAAGGGACAGGTAGAGGTCGGGGAGCTGTTTTTT
TRBJ1-2 many TRBV28 NA CASSPLDYGYTF TGTGCCAGCAGCCCCCTGGACTATGGCTACACCTTC
TRBJ2-7 many TRBV6-1 TRBD1 CASIDSEADRAYEQYF TGTGCCAGCATTGACAGTGAAGCGGACAGGGCCTACGAGCAGTACTTC
TRBJ2-5 many TRBV24-1 NA CATSARGSTETQYF TGTGCCACCAGCGCCCGCGGTTCGACGGAGACCCAGTACTTC
TRBJ2-7 NA TRBV7-9 NA CASSLSHRPGEQYF TGTGCCAGCAGCTTGTCTCATCGCCCCGGAGAGCAGTACTTC
TRBJ2-1 few TRBV15 NA CATSRVGGDNEQFF TGTGCCACCAGCAGAGTTGGGGGAGACAATGAGCAGTTCTTC
TRBJ2-3 NA TRBV5-1 NA CASSFRTDEGTQYF TGCGCCAGCAGCTTCCGGACTGACGAAGGGACGCAGTATTTT
TRBJ2-3 many TRBV2 TRBD2 CASSLTSGDTQYF TGTGCCAGCAGTCTAACTAGCGGAGATACGCAGTATTTT
TRBJ1-5 NA TRBV7-8 NA CASSPARHFSQPQHF TGTGCCAGCAGCCCCGCCCGGCATTTCTCACAGCCCCAGCATTTT
TRBJ1-1 many TRBV10-3 TRBD1 CAISEARGRTEAFF TGTGCCATCAGTGAGGCTAGGGGGCGGACTGAAGCTTTCTTT
TRBJ1-1 NA TRBV9 TRBD1 CASTPMGQATTEAFF TGTGCCAGCACCCCCATGGGACAGGCGACCACTGAAGCTTTCTTT
TRBJ2-1 many TRBV7-6 TRBD2 CASSLVGTSGRTLAPGEQFF TGTGCCAGCAGCTTAGTAGGGACTAGCGGGAGAACCCTGGCCCCGGGTGAGCAGTTCTTC
TRBJ2-7 many TRBV6-1 NA CASSEMEVTSYEQYF TGTGCCAGCAGTGAAATGGAAGTTACATCCTACGAGCAGTACTTC
TRBJ2-2 few TRBV12-3/TRBV12-4 NA CASTSGSLPFTGELFF TGTGCCAGCACCTCTGGGAGCTTGCCTTTCACCGGGGAGCTGTTTTTT
TRBJ2-7 NA TRBV5-1 NA CASSSGKDRGYNEQYF TGCGCCAGCAGCTCGGGCAAAGACAGAGGATACAACGAGCAGTACTTC
TRBJ2-7 many TRBV27 TRBD2 CASRLWGSGTQEQYF TGTGCCAGCAGGCTCTGGGGTAGCGGGACCCAAGAGCAGTACTTC
TRBJ1-2 many TRBV28 NA CASSFGGRYGYTF TGTGCCAGCAGTTTTGGGGGTCGGTATGGCTACACCTTC
TRBJ2-1 many TRBV27 TRBD2 CASSLVQPGLAGRDNEQFF TGTGCCAGCAGCCTCGTCCAACCGGGACTAGCGGGAAGGGACAATGAGCAGTTCTTC
TRBJ2-1 NA TRBV30 TRBD2 CASSPGTSGDSSYNEQFF TGTGCCTCTTCTCCCGGGACTAGCGGGGACAGCTCCTACAATGAGCAGTTCTTC
TRBJ1-2 few TRBV19 TRBD1 CASSVSTGGDYGYTF TGTGCCAGTAGCGTCAGTACAGGGGGCGACTATGGCTACACCTTC
TRBJ1-5 NA TRBV19 TRBD1 CANLDRPSNQPQHF TGTGCCAACCTGGACAGGCCTAGCAATCAGCCCCAGCATTTT
TRBJ2-2 few TRBV7-8 NA CASSLRSGSDTGELFF TGTGCCAGCAGCTTAAGGAGTGGGAGTGACACCGGGGAGCTGTTTTTT
TRBJ2-1 NA TRBV15 TRBD1 CATSRNRDSEQFF TGTGCCACCAGCAGAAACCGGGACAGCGAGCAGTTCTTC
TRBJ2-3 NA TRBV4-1 NA CASSHITDTQYF TGCGCCAGCAGCCATATCACAGATACGCAGTATTTT
TRBJ1-2 many TRBV5-1 NA CASSLVPEKTTVKHGYTF TGCGCCAGCAGCTTGGTACCGGAAAAAACGACAGTGAAGCATGGCTACACCTTC
TRBJ2-5 NA TRBV5-1 NA CASSLEGTLETQYF TGCGCCAGCAGCTTGGAAGGGACTTTAGAGACCCAGTACTTC
TRBJ2-3 many TRBV19 NA CASSLRASPKPDTQYF TGTGCCAGTAGCCTAAGGGCTAGCCCCAAGCCAGATACGCAGTATTTT
TRBJ2-3 NA TRBV20-1 TRBD2 CSAPSGSVKDTQYF TGCAGTGCTCCTAGCGGGAGTGTCAAAGATACGCAGTATTTT
TRBJ2-2 few TRBV20-1 NA CSARVIAANTGELFF TGCAGTGCTAGAGTGATAGCCGCCAACACCGGGGAGCTGTTTTTT
TRBJ1-3 NA TRBV9 TRBD1 CASSPRPGTATSGNTIYF TGTGCCAGCAGCCCCCGACCCGGGACAGCAACCTCTGGAAACACCATATATTTT
TRBJ2-7 NA TRBV19 TRBD1 CASSISDRAYEQYF TGTGCCAGTAGCATATCGGACAGGGCCTACGAGCAGTACTTC
TRBJ2-7 many TRBV6-1 NA CASSPGIKQYF TGTGCCAGCAGTCCGGGGATCAAGCAGTACTTC
TRBJ1-5 many TRBV10-3 NA CAIKDSYSNQPQHF TGTGCCATCAAGGACAGCTATAGCAATCAGCCCCAGCATTTT
TRBJ2-3 many TRBV11-3 NA CASSLDRGGTGADTQYF TGTGCCAGCAGCTTAGATCGCGGCGGGACCGGGGCAGATACGCAGTATTTT
TRBJ1-2 many TRBV27 NA CASRLGGNYGYTF TGTGCCAGCAGGCTCGGGGGCAACTATGGCTACACCTTC
TRBJ2-1 few TRBV4-1 TRBD2 CASSLLTSRVEQFF TGCGCCAGCAGCCTCTTGACTAGCCGAGTTGAGCAGTTCTTC
TRBJ2-1 few TRBV4-1 NA CASSAQETLATEQFF TGCGCCAGCAGCGCCCAGGAGACGCTAGCGACAGAGCAGTTCTTC
TRBJ2-7 many TRBV7-8 TRBD2 CASSFIAGGVEQYF TGTGCCAGCAGCTTCATAGCGGGGGGCGTCGAGCAGTACTTC
TRBJ1-6 NA TRBV2 TRBD1 CASSARDRRNSPLHF TGTGCCAGCAGCGCCCGGGACAGGAGGAATTCACCCCTCCACTTT
TRBJ1-5 many TRBV18 NA CASSPDRPQPQHF TGTGCCAGCTCACCTGACAGGCCTCAGCCCCAGCATTTT
TRBJ1-2 many TRBV16 TRBD1 CASSQDTGGGGYTF TGTGCCAGCAGCCAAGATACAGGGGGAGGAGGCTACACCTTC
TRBJ1-3 many TRBV28 NA CASSPPSGNTIYF TGTGCCAGCAGTCCTCCATCTGGAAACACCATATATTTT
TRBJ1-4 many TRBV7-2 NA CASSEQGGLIGKLFF TGTGCCAGCAGCGAACAAGGGGGGCTCATAGGAAAACTGTTTTTT
TRBJ2-7 many TRBV4-1 NA CASSQELVGTYEQYF TGCGCCAGCAGCCAAGAGCTTGTCGGGACCTACGAGCAGTACTTC
TRBJ1-4 many TRBV30 NA CALMTGSEKLFF TGTGCCCTAATGACAGGATCCGAAAAACTGTTTTTT
TRBJ2-1 many TRBV7-9 NA CASSPGSLGHNEQFF TGTGCCAGCAGCCCAGGATCCCTGGGGCACAATGAGCAGTTCTTC
TRBJ2-2 few TRBV19 NA CASSTLDLIAGELFF TGTGCCAGTAGTACCCTAGATCTTATTGCCGGGGAGCTGTTTTTT